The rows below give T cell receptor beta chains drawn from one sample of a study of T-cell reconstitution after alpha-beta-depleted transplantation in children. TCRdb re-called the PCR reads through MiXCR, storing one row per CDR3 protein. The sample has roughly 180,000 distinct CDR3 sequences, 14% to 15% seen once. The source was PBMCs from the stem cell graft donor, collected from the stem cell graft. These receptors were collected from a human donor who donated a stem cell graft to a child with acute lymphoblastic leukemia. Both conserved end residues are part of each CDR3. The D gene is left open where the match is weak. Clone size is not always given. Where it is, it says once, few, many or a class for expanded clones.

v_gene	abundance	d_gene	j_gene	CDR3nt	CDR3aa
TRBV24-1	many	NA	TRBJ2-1	TGTGCCACCAGTGACGCTGAGATAGCAGCGGGCCATGAGCAGTTCTTC	CATSDAEIAAGHEQFF
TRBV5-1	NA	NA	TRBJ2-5	TGCGCCAGCAGCTTAGGGACATTGAAAGAGACCCAGAACTTC	CASSLGTLKETQNF
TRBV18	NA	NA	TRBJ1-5	TGTGCCAGCTCCCAGGGGAGGGATCAGCCCCAGCATTTT	CASSQGRDQPQHF
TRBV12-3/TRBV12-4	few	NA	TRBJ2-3	TGTGCCATCAAAGGGACAGGGGTCTTCCTAGCGGGACCCAACACAGATACGCAGTATTTT	CAIKGTGVFLAGPNTDTQYF
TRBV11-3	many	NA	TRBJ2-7	TGTGCCAGCAGCTTAGAAAAAGCAACTTCCTACGAGCAGTACTTC	CASSLEKATSYEQYF
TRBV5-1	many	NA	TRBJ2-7	TGCGCCAGCAGCTTGGATTTAAACTTCTACGAGCAGTACTTC	CASSLDLNFYEQYF
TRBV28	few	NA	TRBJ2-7	TGTGCCAGCAGTACCAGCCTGCCAAGAGTAAGCGAGCAGTACTTC	CASSTSLPRVSEQYF
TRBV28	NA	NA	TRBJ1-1	TGTGCCAGCAGGATTGGTCTCGTGAACACTGAAGCTTTCTTT	CASRIGLVNTEAFF
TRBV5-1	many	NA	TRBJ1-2	TGCGCCAGCAGCCCACTTGAGGGGCTTGGGGGCTACACCTTC	CASSPLEGLGGYTF
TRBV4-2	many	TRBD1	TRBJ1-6	TGTGCCAGCAGCCAAGCGGACAGGGATAATTCACCCCTCCACTTT	CASSQADRDNSPLHF
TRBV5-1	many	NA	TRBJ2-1	TGCGCCAGCAGCTGGGCCCGGGACACACTCGGCGATGAGCAGTTCTTC	CASSWARDTLGDEQFF
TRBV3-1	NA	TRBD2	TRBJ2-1	TGTGCCAGCAGCCACCTAGCGGGAGTCACGGATGAGCAGTTCTTC	CASSHLAGVTDEQFF
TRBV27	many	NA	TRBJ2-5	TGTGCCAGCAGTTTATACCATGGGGAAGAGACCCAGTACTTC	CASSLYHGEETQYF
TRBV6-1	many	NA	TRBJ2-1	TGTGCCAGCAGTCAACGGATATACTCCTACAATGAGCAGTTCTTC	CASSQRIYSYNEQFF
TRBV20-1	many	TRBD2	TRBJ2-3	TGCAGTGCTAGGAGGACTAGCGACACAGATACGCAGTATTTT	CSARRTSDTDTQYF
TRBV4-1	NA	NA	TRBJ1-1	TGCGCCAGCAGCCATACAGGAGGGAACACTGAAGCTTTCTTT	CASSHTGGNTEAFF
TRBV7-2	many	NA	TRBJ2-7	TGTGCCAGCAGCTTAGAGGGGGCTAGCGGATACTACGAGCAGTACTTC	CASSLEGASGYYEQYF
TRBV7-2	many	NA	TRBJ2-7	TGTGCCAGCAGCTTAGAAGGGTACAGCTCCTACGAGCAGTACTTC	CASSLEGYSSYEQYF
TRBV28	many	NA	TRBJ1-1	TGTGCCAGCAGCTCACAGGGAGAGAGGGACACTGAAGCTTTCTTT	CASSSQGERDTEAFF
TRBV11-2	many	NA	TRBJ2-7	TGTGCCAGCAGCTTAGTAGAGGCTGAAGGCTACGAGCAGTACTTC	CASSLVEAEGYEQYF
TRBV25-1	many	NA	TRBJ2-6	TGTGCCAGCAGTGAGGGCAGGTTAAGCTCTGGGGCCAACGTCCTGACTTTC	CASSEGRLSSGANVLTF
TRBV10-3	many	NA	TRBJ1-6	TGTGCCATCAGCGACAGATTCAATTCACCCCTCCACTTT	CAISDRFNSPLHF
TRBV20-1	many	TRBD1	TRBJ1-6	TGCAGTGCGCCTGAGGACAGGGGGCTTTATTCACCCCTCCACTTT	CSAPEDRGLYSPLHF
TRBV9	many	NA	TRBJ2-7	TGTGCCAGCAGCGCCGGGACCTGGGACGAGCAGTACTTC	CASSAGTWDEQYF
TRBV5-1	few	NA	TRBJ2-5	TGCGCCAGCAGCTTGCAGGGATCCCAAGAGACCCAGTACTTC	CASSLQGSQETQYF
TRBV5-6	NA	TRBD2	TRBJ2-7	TGTGCCAGCAGCCCAAATGGGGGGGCCTACGAGCAGTACTTC	CASSPNGGAYEQYF
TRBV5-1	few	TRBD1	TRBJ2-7	TGCGCCAGCAGCAGGGGGACAGGTGGGGCCTACGAGCAGTACTTC	CASSRGTGGAYEQYF
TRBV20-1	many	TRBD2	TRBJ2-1	TGCAGTGCTAGAGATGAACTAGCGGAAGACCTCAATGAGCAGTTCTTC	CSARDELAEDLNEQFF
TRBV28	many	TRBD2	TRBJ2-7	TGTGCCAGCGGCCGAACCGGGACTAGCGGATACGAGCAGTACTTC	CASGRTGTSGYEQYF
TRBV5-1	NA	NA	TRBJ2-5	TGCGCCAGCAGCTTGGGGCAGGCTTTTGAGACCCAGTACTTC	CASSLGQAFETQYF
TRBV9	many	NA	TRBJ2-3	TGTGCCAGCAGCGCAGAGCCCGATACGCAGTATTTT	CASSAEPDTQYF